This T cell receptor (beta chain) was captured in a study of T cells in tumors after PD-1 blockade. The CDR3 has 15 residues. Trimming removed 3 bases from V and 2 bases from J, with 11 bases in between. Germline values: CDR1 LNHDA, CDR2 SQIVND (reference sequence). The repertoire was sequenced with immunoSEQ multiplex PCR; TCRdb's copy has only in-frame clones and lacks some. The sample includes 15,000 to 25,000 clones, roughly 80% of them seen just once. Sequences were derived from PBMCs, sampled after anti-PD-1 therapy. This chain links TRBV19 with TRBJ2-1; maybe TRBD2 (7 bases). This TCR derives from a human donor with advanced basal cell or squamous cell carcinoma (not recorded which). Here the CDR3 reads CASSISGGPYNEQFF. DNA of the CDR3: TGTGCCAGTAGTATCTCGGGGGGCCCCTACAATGAGCAGTTCTTC.